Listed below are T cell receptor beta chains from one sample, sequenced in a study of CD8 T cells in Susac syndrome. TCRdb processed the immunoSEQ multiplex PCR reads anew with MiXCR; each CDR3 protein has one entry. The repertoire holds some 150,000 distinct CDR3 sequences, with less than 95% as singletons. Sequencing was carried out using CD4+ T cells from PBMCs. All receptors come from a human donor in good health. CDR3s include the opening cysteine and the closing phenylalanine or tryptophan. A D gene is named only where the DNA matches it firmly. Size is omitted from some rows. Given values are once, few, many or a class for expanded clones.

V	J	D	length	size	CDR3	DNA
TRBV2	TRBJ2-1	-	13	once	CASKLDNYNEQFF	TGTGCCAGTAAACTGGACAACTACAATGAGCAGTTCTTC
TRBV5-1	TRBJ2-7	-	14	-	CASSLGDTRLEQYF	TGCGCCAGCAGCTTGGGTGACACGAGACTCGAGCAGTACTTC
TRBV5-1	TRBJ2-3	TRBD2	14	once	CASSLGSGKDTQYF	TGCGCCAGCAGCTTGGGAAGCGGGAAGGATACGCAGTATTTT
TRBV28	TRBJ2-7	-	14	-	CASSLGGRGSEQYF	TGTGCCAGCAGTTTAGGAGGTCGGGGTTCCGAGCAGTACTTC
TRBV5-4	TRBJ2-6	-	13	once	CASSLYGANVLTF	TGTGCCAGCAGCTTGTATGGGGCCAACGTCCTGACTTTC
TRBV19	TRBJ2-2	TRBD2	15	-	CASSPREEVTGELFF	TGTGCCAGTAGTCCCCGGGAGGAGGTCACCGGGGAGCTGTTTTTT
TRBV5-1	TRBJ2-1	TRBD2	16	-	CASSPGTSGSVYEQFF	TGCGCCAGCAGCCCCGGGACTAGCGGGAGTGTCTATGAGCAGTTCTTC
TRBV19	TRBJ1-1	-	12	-	CASSIAGSRAFF	TGTGCCAGTAGTATTGCAGGTTCGAGAGCTTTCTTT
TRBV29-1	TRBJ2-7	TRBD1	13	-	CSVRQGARDEQYF	TGCAGCGTTCGACAGGGGGCAAGGGACGAGCAGTACTTC
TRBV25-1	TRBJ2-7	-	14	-	CASSEGGGLLEQYF	TGTGCCAGCAGTGAAGGAGGGGGCCTACTCGAGCAGTACTTC
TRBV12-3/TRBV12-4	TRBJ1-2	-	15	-	CASSLGAGSPWGYTF	TGTGCCAGCAGTTTAGGGGCAGGTTCCCCATGGGGCTACACCTTC
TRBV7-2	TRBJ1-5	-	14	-	CASSLAISNQPQHF	TGTGCCAGCAGCTTAGCCATAAGCAATCAGCCCCAGCATTTT
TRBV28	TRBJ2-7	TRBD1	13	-	CASRGQTSYEQYF	TGTGCCAGCAGGGGACAGACATCGTACGAGCAGTACTTC